The 12 T cell receptor beta chains in this list originate from one sample, sequenced in a study of human T cells and chemical hapten exposure. TCRdb re-called the 5' RACE reads through MiXCR, storing one row per CDR3 protein. The profile shows 120,000 to 150,000 distinct CDR3 sequences, roughly 4.1% of them singletons. Blood, whole and unfractionated, served as the source for total RNA extraction. The receptors were sampled from a female donor in good health.

This clonotype was seen ten or more times. This chain uses TRBV20-1 with TRBJ2-5; TRBD1 is a possible D gene (5 bases). The V end was cut by 2 bases, the J end by 1 base, with 11 bases between. This CDR3 comprises 14 residues. Germline CDR1 DFQATT, CDR2 SNEGSKA (reference sequence). CDR3: CSARRDSFQETQYF. The CDR3, as DNA: TGCAGTGCTAGACGTGACAGTTTCCAAGAGACCCAGTACTTC.

There are many counts of this clonotype. Here the CDR3 DNA reads TGTGCCAGCAGTTTCCGGGGACTCGGTTCACCCCTCCACTTT. It translates to CASSFRGLGSPLHF. This sequence joins TRBV27 and TRBJ1-6; TRBD1 might be the D (5 bases). The V end was cut by 3 bases, the J end by 9 bases, with 12 bases between. Germline-derived CDR1 and CDR2 are MNHEY and SMNVEV (reference sequence). The CDR3 contains 14 residues.

This clonotype was counted a few times. This chain connects TRBV25-1 to TRBJ2-5; possible D gene TRBD1, 5 bases. Trimming stripped 6 bases from V and 4 bases from J, with 12 bases between. The germline V gene has CDR1 MGHDK and CDR2 SYGVNS. The CDR3 loop spans 13 amino acids. The CDR3 is CASRAGRPETQYF. The DNA of the CDR3 is TGTGCCAGCAGGGCAGGGCGGCCAGAGACCCAGTACTTC.

The table lists this clonotype with many counts. The rearrangement joins TRBV11-2 to TRBJ2-7, with D perhaps being TRBD1 or TRBD2 (5 bases each). The CDR3 runs 16 residues. CDR1 SGHAT and CDR2 FQNNGV come from the germline V gene. Trimming left V 2 bases short and J 5 bases short, with 19 bases between. The CDR3 coding sequence is TGTGCCAGCAGCTTAAGTCTGGGACCGCTCCCTCACGAGCAGTACTTC. Translating it yields CASSLSLGPLPHEQYF.

The sample holds many counts of this clonotype. The genes are TRBV7-9 and TRBJ1-5; 10 positions agree with TRBD1. The CDR3 has 19 residues. J gave up 4 bases and V 2 bases, and 14 bases lay outside the gene matches. Germline values: CDR1 SEHNR, CDR2 FQNEAQ (reference sequence). The CDR3 DNA sequence: TGTGCCAGCAGCTTAAAGGGCCTGCCCGGGACAGGGGTAAATCAGCCCCAGCATTTT. It encodes CASSLKGLPGTGVNQPQHF.

This clonotype was picked up a small number of times. The CDR3 DNA follows: TGTGCCAGCAGCCAAGATTGGTTTAGGGGGGCGAGCCAAGAGACCCAGTACTTC. It is translated as CASSQDWFRGASQETQYF. The rearrangement links TRBV14 to TRBJ2-5; D might be TRBD1 or TRBD2, each matching 6 bases. Trimming pared 0 bases from V and 1 base from J, leaving 18 bases between. The CDR3 runs 18 residues. The germline V gene encodes CDR1 SGHDN and CDR2 FVKESK. Full variable domain (remainder filled in from reference TRBV14 and TRBJ2-5): EAGVTQFPSHSVIEKGQTVTLRCDPISGHDNLYWYRRVMGKEIKFLLHFVKESKQDESGMPNNRFLAERTGGTYSTLKVQPAELEDSGVYFCASSQDWFRGASQETQYFGPGTRLLVL.

Ten or more counts support this clonotype. The rearrangement links TRBV12-5 to TRBJ2-3, with 9 positions matching TRBD1. CDR1 LGHNT and CDR2 FRNRAP come from the germline V gene. CDR3 length: 18 amino acids. Trimming at V came to 2 bases and at J to 2 bases, leaving 11 bases not matched to a gene. The DNA of the CDR3 is TGTGCTAGTGGTTTGAACCACAGGGGGCTACAGTACACAGATACGCAGTATTTT. It codes for CASGLNHRGLQYTDTQYF.

The chain links TRBV4-3 to TRBJ2-7; D unresolved. The CDR3 loop spans 13 amino acids. In germline, CDR1 is LGHNA, CDR2 YSLEER. Between the trimmed V and J ends, which lost 0 bases and 6 bases, there was a span of 9 bases. CDR3 residues: CASSQDTGVEQYF. CDR3 nucleotide sequence: TGCGCCAGCAGCCAAGATACGGGCGTCGAGCAGTACTTC.

This clonotype has a count of ten or more. The chain combines TRBV7-3 with TRBJ2-5; 8 bases are shared with TRBD2. Germline CDR1 and CDR2: SGHTA and FQGTGA. V trimming: 4 bases; J trimming: 5 bases; junction bases outside the gene matches: 6. The CDR3 covers 14 residues. CDR3 nucleotides: TGTGCCAGCAGCTCCGGACTAGCTCGGGAGACCCAGTACTTC. This sequence encodes CASSSGLARETQYF.

A remark on this clonotype: This may stem from a read error, because a much larger clone lies one nucleotide away. This rearrangement joins TRBV3-1 to TRBJ1-1; D is perhaps TRBD1 (6 bases). The CDR3 is made up of 12 amino acids. CDR1 and CDR2 (germline): LGHDT, YNNKEL (reference sequence). Between the trimmed V and J ends, which lost 8 bases and 10 bases, there was a span of 17 bases. For the CDR3, the DNA is TGTGCCAGCGGCCCAACAGGGATTGGAGCTTTCTTT. Translating it yields CASGPTGIGAFF.

This clonotype was counted many times. This chain links TRBV7-2 with TRBJ1-3, with D perhaps TRBD1 (6 bases). The CDR3 has 15 residues. Between the trimmed V and J ends, which lost 5 bases and 2 bases, there was a span of 13 bases. Germline CDR1 reads SGHTA; CDR2 reads FQGNSA. The CDR3 region has the DNA TGTGCCAGCAGCACACAGGGCCGCGCTGGAAACACCATATATTTT. This gives the protein CASSTQGRAGNTIYF.

Concerning this clonotype itself: It may be a read error: a sequence one base away is much more abundant. This chain connects TRBV10-3 to TRBJ1-3; the match to TRBD1 covers 11 bases. The V segment lost 7 bases and the J segment 3 bases; nucleotides outside the gene matches: 5. Germline assignment: CDR1 ENHRY and CDR2 SYGVKD. The CDR3 runs to 15 residues. CDR3 in amino acids: CAITGTGGGGNTIYF. The CDR3, as DNA: TGTGCCATCACCGGGACAGGGGGTGGTGGAAACACCATATATTTT.